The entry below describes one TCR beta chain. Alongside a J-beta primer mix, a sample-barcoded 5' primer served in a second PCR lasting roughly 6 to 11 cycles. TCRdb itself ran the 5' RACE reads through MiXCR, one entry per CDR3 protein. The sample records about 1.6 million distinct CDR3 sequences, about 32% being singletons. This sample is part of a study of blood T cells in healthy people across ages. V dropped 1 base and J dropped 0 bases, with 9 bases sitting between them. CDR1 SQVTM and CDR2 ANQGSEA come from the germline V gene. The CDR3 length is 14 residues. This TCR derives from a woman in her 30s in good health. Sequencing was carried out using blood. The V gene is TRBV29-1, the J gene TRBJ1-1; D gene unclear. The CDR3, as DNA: TGCAGCGTTGAAGGCGGAGGGATGAACACTGAAGCTTTCTTT. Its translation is CSVEGGGMNTEAFF.